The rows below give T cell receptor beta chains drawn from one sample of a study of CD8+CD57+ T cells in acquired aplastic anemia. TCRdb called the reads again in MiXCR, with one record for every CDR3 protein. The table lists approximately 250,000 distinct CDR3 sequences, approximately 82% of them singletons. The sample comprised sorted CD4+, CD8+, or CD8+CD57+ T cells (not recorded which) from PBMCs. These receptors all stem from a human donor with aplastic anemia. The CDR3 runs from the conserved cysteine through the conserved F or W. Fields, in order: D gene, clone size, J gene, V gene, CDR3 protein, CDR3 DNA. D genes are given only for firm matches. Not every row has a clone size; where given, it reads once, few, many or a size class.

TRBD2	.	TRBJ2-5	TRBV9	CASSVDGGGIETQYF	TGTGCCAGCAGCGTAGATGGCGGGGGGATTGAGACCCAGTACTTC
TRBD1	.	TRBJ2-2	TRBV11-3	CASSLHPTGSGELFF	TGCGCCAGCAGCTTACATCCGACAGGGAGCGGGGAGCTGTTTTTT
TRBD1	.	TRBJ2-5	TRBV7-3	CASSRGTGYTEDYF	TGTGCCAGCAGTAGAGGGACAGGCTACACTGAAGATTACTTC
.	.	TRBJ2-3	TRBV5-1	CASSIDRGGDTQYF	TGTGCCAGCAGCATAGATCGGGGAGGCGATACGCAGTATTTT
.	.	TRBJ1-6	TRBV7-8	CASSLAGGPDMQF	TGTGCCAGCAGCTTAGCGGGAGGGCCCGATATGCAGTTT
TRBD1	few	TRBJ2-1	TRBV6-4	CASSAPQGAGRKYSSYNEQFF	TGTGCCAGCAGTGCCCCTCAGGGGGCGGGAAGAAAGTACAGCTCCTACAATGAGCAGTTCTTC
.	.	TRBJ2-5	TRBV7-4	CATSRGSDEETQYF	TGTGCCACCAGCAGAGGGTCGGACGAGGAGACCCAGTACTTC
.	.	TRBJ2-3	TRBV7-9	CASSFGSNTDTQCF	TGTGCCAGCAGCTTCGGATCGAACACAGATACGCAGTGTTTT
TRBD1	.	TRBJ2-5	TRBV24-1	CATSDWTGGTQYF	TGTGCCACCAGTGATTGGACAGGGGGGACCCAGTACTTC
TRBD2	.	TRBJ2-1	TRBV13	CASSSRSGRENEQFF	TGTGCCAGCAGCTCCCGCAGCGGGAGGGAGAATGAGCAGTTCTTC
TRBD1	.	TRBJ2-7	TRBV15	CTTRGQGEDYEQYF	TGTACCACCAGAGGCCAGGGGGAAGACTATGAGCAGTACTTC
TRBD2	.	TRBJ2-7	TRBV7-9	CASRPGTSGGPSYEQYF	TGTGCCAGCAGACCAGGGACTAGCGGGGGACCTTCCTACGAGCAGTACTTC
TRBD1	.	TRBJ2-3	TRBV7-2	CASSNGQGAEETQTQYF	TGTGCCAGCAGCAATGGACAGGGGGCTGAAGAGACCCAGACGCAGTATTTT
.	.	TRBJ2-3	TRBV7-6	CASSLGSYNSPHYF	TGTGCCAGCAGCTTGGGTTCCTATAATTCACCCCACTACTTT
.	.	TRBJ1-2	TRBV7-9	CASSFRGSGGSDDYTF	TGTGCCAGCAGCTTTCGAGGAAGCGGGGGGAGCGATGACTACACCTTC
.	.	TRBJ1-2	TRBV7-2	CASSYASGPVNEQYTF	TGTGCCAGCAGCTATGCTAGCGGTCCCGTGAATGAGCAGTACACCTTC
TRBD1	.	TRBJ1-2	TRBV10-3	CAISESGDRGHGYTF	TGTGCCATCAGTGAGTCAGGGGACAGGGGACACGGCTACACCTTC
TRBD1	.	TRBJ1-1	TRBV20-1	CSARDHRGNTEAFF	TGCAGTGCTAGAGATCACAGGGGGAACACTGAAGCTTTCTTT
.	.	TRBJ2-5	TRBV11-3	CASIVELTAQYF	TGTGCCAGCATCGTAGAGCTGACAGCCCAGTACTTC
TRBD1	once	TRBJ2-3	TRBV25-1	CASSPRTGGADTQYF	TGTGCCAGCAGTCCAAGGACAGGAGGCGCAGATACGCAGTATTTT
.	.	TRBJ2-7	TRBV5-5	CASSLRHGTYEQYF	TGTGCCAGCAGCCTGCGACACGGGACCTACGAGCAGTACTTC
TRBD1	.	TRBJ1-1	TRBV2	CASRGTGITEAFF	TGTGCCAGCAGGGGGACAGGTATAACTGAAGCTTTCTTT
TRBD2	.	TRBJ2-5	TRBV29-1	CSVDGAGVSGETQYF	TGCAGCGTTGATGGAGCGGGAGTTAGTGGAGAGACCCAGTACTTC
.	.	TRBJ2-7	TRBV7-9	CASRQDRTEHNSPQYF	TGTGCCAGCAGACAAGATAGGACGGAACATAATTCACCCCAGTACTTC
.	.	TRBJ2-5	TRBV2	CATNRNQVTEHF	TGTGCCACCAATAGGAACCAAGTGACTGAGCACTTC
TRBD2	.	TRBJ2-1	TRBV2	CASSLGGRANNEQGF	TGTGCCAGCAGCCTCGGCGGGAGGGCTAACAATGAGCAGGGCTTC
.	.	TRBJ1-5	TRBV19	CASSMSDSNQPQHF	TGTGCCAGTAGTATGTCTGATAGCAATCAGCCCCAGCATTTT
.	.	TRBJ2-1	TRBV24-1	CASSQGGAEGQDEQFF	TGTGCCAGCAGTCAGGGGGGCGCAGAGGGTCAGGATGAGCAGTTCTTC
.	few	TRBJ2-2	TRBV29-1	CSVRSRVDTGELFF	TGCAGCGTGCGCTCGAGAGTGGACACCGGGGAGCTGTTTTTT
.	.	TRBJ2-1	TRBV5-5	CASSSSQGDYNEQFF	TGTGCCAGCAGTTCCTCACAGGGAGATTACAATGAGCAGTTCTTC
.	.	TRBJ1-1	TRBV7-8	CASSLSGGGQAEDFF	TGTGCCAGCAGCTTATCAGGCGGTGGGCAAGCTGAGGATTTCTTT
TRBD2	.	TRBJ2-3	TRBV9	CASSVGGGRAATYF	TGTGCCAGCAGCGTAGGGGGAGGGCGCGCAGCGACGTATTTT
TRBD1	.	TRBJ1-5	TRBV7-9	CASSLTGGRNQPQHF	TGTGCCAGCAGCTTGACAGGGGGTCGCAATCAGCCCCAGCATTTT
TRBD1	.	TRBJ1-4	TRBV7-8	CASSFYPDGTALLFF	TGCGCCAGCAGCTTTTATCCAGACGGGACAGCCCTTCTCTTTTTT
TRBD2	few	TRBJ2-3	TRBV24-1	CASSPGTSGLTDTQYF	TGTGCCAGCAGCCCCGGGACTAGCGGGCTTACAGATACGCAGTATTTT
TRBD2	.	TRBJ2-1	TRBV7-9	CASSLERSGGSEAQFF	TGTGCCAGCAGCTTAGAAAGGAGCGGGGGGAGCGAAGCGCAGTTCTTC
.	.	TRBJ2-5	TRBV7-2	CATSLASEPETQYF	TGTGCCACCAGCTTAGCCAGCGAGCCCGAGACCCAGTACTTC
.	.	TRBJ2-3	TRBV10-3	CAISESSGEQINDKQYF	TGTGCCATCAGTGAGTCTTCAGGAGAACAAATTAATGATAAGCAGTATTTT
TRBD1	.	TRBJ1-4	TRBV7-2	CASSLTGGADYGYLFF	TGTGCCAGCAGCTTGACAGGGGGCGCCGACTATGGCTACCTGTTTTTT
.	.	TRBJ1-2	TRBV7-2	CASSLRDSAPDTHTF	TGTGCCAGCAGCCTCAGAGACAGCGCACCCGATACCCACACCTTC
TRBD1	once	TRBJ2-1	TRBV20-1	CSARAIGQGEQFF	TGCAGTGCTAGGGCTATAGGACAGGGTGAGCAGTTCTTC
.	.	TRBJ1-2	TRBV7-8	CASSYGLAGGSPF	TGTGCCAGCAGCTATGGTCTTGCAGGTGGCTCCCCCTTC